This T cell receptor (beta chain) was obtained from a study of T cell responses to AZD1222 COVID-19 vaccine. Whole-study findings and limits: Researchers report vaccine-associated CD4 TCRs spanning spike, with dominance at 160-218 and 743-854.

A remark on this clone: The antigen remains unidentified.

Germline V gives CDR1 SEHNR, CDR2 FQNEAQ (reference sequence). The CDR3 length is 14 residues. Trimming pared 5 bases from V and 7 bases from J, leaving 17 bases between. The table came from immunoSEQ multiplex PCR; TCRdb's copy has only in-frame clones and leaves some out. The sample has under 95,000 clones, roughly nine tenths seen once. The receptor was derived from an adult in good health. Sequenced here: peripheral blood, sampled on day 0 of AZD1222 vaccination. This chain uses TRBV7-9 with TRBJ1-2; no clear D gene. The CDR3 sequence is CASSPGRSPFGYTF. CDR3 nucleotides: TGTGCCAGCAGCCCCGGACGGAGCCCCTTTGGCTACACCTTC. The variable domain in full, completed from reference TRBV7-9 and TRBJ1-2, reads DTGVSQNPRHKITKRGQNVTFRCDPISEHNRLYWYRQTLGQGPEFLTYFQNEAQLEKSRLLSDRFSAERPKGSFSTLEIQRTEQGDSAMYLCASSPGRSPFGYTFGSGTRLTVV.